Described below is a single T cell receptor beta chain sequence and its context. Its cognate antigen is unknown. Primers for the PCR totalled 60 Vbeta and 13 Jbeta. Clones were read by immunoSEQ multiplex PCR, and TCRdb kept only the in-frame ones, dropping some. The sample yields approximately 150,000 clones, 87% seen once. This entry comes from a study of cytomegalovirus exposure and HLA in healthy donors. Study-level points and caveats: Most of the TCR beta V segments (in an earlier analysis) were productive either about 87% or about 30% of the time.

This CDR3 has 15 amino acids. The germline gives CDR1 MNHEY, CDR2 SMNVEV (reference sequence). V lost 5 bases, J lost 0 bases, and 14 bases lay in between. Source material: PBMCs. The rearrangement links TRBV27 to TRBJ2-7, with D perhaps matching TRBD1 (6 bases). The TCR comes from a woman aged 25 to 39 in good health and CMV-seronegative. The CDR3 DNA reads TGTGCCAGCAGTCGCGACAGGAAAAGCTCCTACGAGCAGTACTTC. Translated, it gives CASSRDRKSSYEQYF.